One sample yielded the 15 T cell receptor beta chains listed below, sequenced in a study of OX40 agonist ivuxolimab in advanced cancers. Clones were sequenced by immunoSEQ multiplex PCR, and TCRdb holds only the in-frame ones, with some missing. Altogether tens of thousands of clones are present, under 85% being singletons, with the ten largest covering over 3%. Sample: CD4+ or CD8+ T cells sorted from blood, taken in a trial of the OX40 agonist ivuxolimab. The receptors come from an adult with an advanced solid tumor such as melanoma, head and neck, liver or kidney cancer.

J is TRBJ1-4 and V is TRBV4-2; D perhaps matches TRBD1 (6 bases). The CDR3 extends over 15 amino acids. CDR1 LGHNA and CDR2 YNFKEQ come from the germline V gene. Trimming removed 3 bases at V and 5 bases at J, with 13 bases between. The CDR3 DNA reads TGTGCCAGCAGCCACCCGGGACACCCGAATGAAAAACTGTTTTTT. It specifies CASSHPGHPNEKLFF.

The chain has TRBV7-8 and TRBJ2-1, with D perhaps TRBD2 (7 bases). The V and J ends lost 1 base and 8 bases respectively, with 15 bases between them. The CDR3 spans 15 residues. CDR1 is SGHVS, CDR2 FQNEAQ, per germline. CDR3 region: CASSLVAGGPHEQFF. The CDR3 DNA follows: TGTGCCAGCAGCTTAGTCGCCGGGGGGCCCCATGAGCAGTTCTTC.

The chain has TRBV2 and TRBJ1-1, with 7 bases aligning to TRBD1. Germline V gene data show CDR1 as SNHLY and CDR2 as FYNNEI. The trim removed 6 bases at V and 4 bases at J, leaving 5 bases unmatched. CDR3 size: 13 residues. The CDR3: CASRETGVTEAFF. The CDR3 DNA reads TGTGCCAGCAGAGAAACAGGGGTCACTGAAGCTTTCTTT.

This clone was observed a single time. CDR3 region: CASSHKEGGGRQKNIQYF. DNA of the CDR3: TGTGCCAGCAGCCATAAGGAGGGAGGCGGGAGGCAAAAAAACATTCAGTACTTC. The V gene is TRBV4-2, the J gene TRBJ2-4, with 8 bases matching TRBD2. The CDR3 has 18 residues. Per germline, CDR1 LGHNA and CDR2 YNFKEQ. Trimming cost V 3 bases and J 4 bases; bases outside gene matches: 14.

The chain uses TRBV19 and TRBJ1-1; D is ambiguous. Germline V gene lookup returns CDR1 LNHDA and CDR2 SQIVND (reference sequence). This CDR3 has 13 residues. V was cut by 2 bases and J by 5 bases, with 9 bases left in between. CDR3 in DNA: TGTGCCAGTAGTATAACTGTGCGTACTGAAGCTTTCTTT. It translates to CASSITVRTEAFF.

Only a few counts were recorded for this clone. The rearrangement links TRBV10-3 to TRBJ1-1; D call uncertain. V lost 1 base and J lost 0, with 6 bases in between. The CDR3 totals 14 residues. Germline V gene sequence: CDR1 ENHRY, CDR2 SYGVKD. CDR3 protein: CAISELAVNTEAFF. DNA of the CDR3: TGTGCCATCAGTGAGTTGGCAGTGAACACTGAAGCTTTCTTT.

The J gene is TRBJ2-7, the V gene TRBV29-1; 9 nucleotides line up with TRBD1. Germline assignment: CDR1 SQVTM and CDR2 ANQGSEA. The V gene end was trimmed by 6 bases and the J gene end by 4 bases; junction bases not matched to a gene: 7. There are 13 residues in the CDR3. CDR3 nucleotide sequence: TGCAGCGTCGGACAGGGGAGGAGGTACGAGCAGTACTTC. Amino acid sequence: CSVGQGRRYEQYF.

J is TRBJ2-1 and V is TRBV30; 12 bases fit TRBD1. The CDR3 sequence is 14 residues long. Germline loops: CDR1 GTSNPN, CDR2 SVGIG (reference sequence). The V gene end was trimmed by 4 bases and the J gene end by 12 bases; junction bases not matched to a gene: 10. The CDR3 region has the DNA TGTGCCTGGATTTCGGGGACAGGGGGCGCGGGGCAGTTCTTC. Protein sequence: CAWISGTGGAGQFF.

J is TRBJ2-1 and V is TRBV30; D is ambiguous. The CDR3 runs to 12 residues. V was trimmed by 2 bases and J by 4 bases, leaving 6 bases between them. Germline CDR1 and CDR2: GTSNPN and SVGIG (reference sequence). The CDR3 spells CAWSNSYNEQFF. CDR3 in DNA: TGTGCCTGGAGTAATTCTTACAATGAGCAGTTCTTC.

The chain combines TRBV18 with TRBJ2-3; either TRBD1 or TRBD2 may supply D (5 bases each). CDR3 length equals 17 residues. V lost 3 bases and J lost 3, with 19 bases in between. Germline CDR1 and CDR2: KGHSH and LQKENI. The CDR3 region is CASSPGVQGSRTDTQYF. The CDR3 region has the DNA TGTGCCAGCTCACCGGGGGTCCAGGGTAGTCGGACAGATACGCAGTATTTT.

For this clone: A much larger clone is a single base away; this may be a read error. The chain couples TRBV7-8 to TRBJ1-5, with 9 bases that match TRBD1. J lost 2 bases, V lost 1 base, and 0 bases had no gene match. Looked up from germline, CDR1 is SGHVS and CDR2 is FQNEAQ. This CDR3 spans 15 amino acids. CDR3 DNA sequence: TGTGCCAGCAGCTTAGGGACAGGGGGCAATCAGCCCCAGCATTTT. This translates into CASSLGTGGNQPQHF.

The V and J genes are TRBV7-2 and TRBJ2-1, with 9 bases aligning to TRBD2. Germline CDR1 SGHTA, CDR2 FQGNSA. V shed 0 bases, J shed 8 bases, and the junction held 8 bases outside the gene matches. The CDR3 is 16 residues long. The CDR3 coding sequence is TGTGCCAGCAGCTTAGCGGTGGGCGGGAGGGGGTATGAGCAGTTCTTC. This sequence encodes CASSLAVGGRGYEQFF.

The chain employs TRBV6-5 and TRBJ1-3, with D possibly TRBD1 on 5 matching bases. This CDR3 is 15 amino acids long. Per germline, CDR1 MNHEY and CDR2 SVGAGI. Trimming left V 5 bases short and J 5 bases short, with 16 bases between. DNA for the CDR3: TGTGCCAGCAGTGTCCGGCCAGGGCGAAGAAACACCATATATTTT. Residues: CASSVRPGRRNTIYF.

V is TRBV30 and J is TRBJ1-1, with D perhaps matching TRBD1 (5 bases). V was pared by 4 bases and J by 2 bases, with 11 bases between. CDR1 is GTSNPN and CDR2 is SVGIG in the germline V gene (reference sequence). There are 13 residues in the CDR3. Here the CDR3 DNA reads TGTGCCTGGACGGGACTGTTAAACACTGAAGCTTTCTTT. Its protein product is CAWTGLLNTEAFF.

This clone has just one count. The chain links TRBV6-5 to TRBJ2-3; 7 nucleotides line up with TRBD1. V lost 2 bases to trimming and J lost 6 bases; unmatched junction nucleotides: 5. The CDR3 has 14 residues. Germline V gives CDR1 MNHEY, CDR2 SVGAGI. The CDR3, as DNA: TGTGCCAGCAGTTACGACAGGGTTGGGGATACGCAGTATTTT. It codes for CASSYDRVGDTQYF.